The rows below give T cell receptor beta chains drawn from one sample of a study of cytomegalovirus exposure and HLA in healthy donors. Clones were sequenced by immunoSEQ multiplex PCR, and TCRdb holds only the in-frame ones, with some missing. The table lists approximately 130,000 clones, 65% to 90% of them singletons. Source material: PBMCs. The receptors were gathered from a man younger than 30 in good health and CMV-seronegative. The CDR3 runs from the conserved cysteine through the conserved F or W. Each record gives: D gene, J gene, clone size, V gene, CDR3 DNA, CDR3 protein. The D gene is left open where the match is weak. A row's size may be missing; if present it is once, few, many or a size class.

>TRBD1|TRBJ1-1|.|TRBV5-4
TGTGCCAGCAGATCCGGGGACAGGGGGTTCGAGAACACTGAAGCTTTCTTT
CASRSGDRGFENTEAFF
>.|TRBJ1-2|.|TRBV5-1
TGCGCCAGCTCTGCGGGGGCGTTTGGCTACACCTTC
CASSAGAFGYTF
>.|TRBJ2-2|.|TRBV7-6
TGTGCCAGCAGCCCGGACAGCGCGAACACCGGGGAGCTGTTTTTT
CASSPDSANTGELFF
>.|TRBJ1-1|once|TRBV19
TGTGCCAGTAGTTTCAACAAGAACACTGAAGCTTTCTTT
CASSFNKNTEAFF
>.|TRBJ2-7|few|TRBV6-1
TGTGCCAGCAGTGGGGCCATAACGGGGATCTACTCCTACGAGCAGTACTTC
CASSGAITGIYSYEQYF
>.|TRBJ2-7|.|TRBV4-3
TGCGCCAGCAGCCAATTTTCCTCTGGACAGCCGTACGAGCAGTACTTC
CASSQFSSGQPYEQYF
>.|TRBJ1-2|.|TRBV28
TGTGCCAGCAGTTTATTCTCGACAGAGACCGATGGCTACACCTTC
CASSLFSTETDGYTF
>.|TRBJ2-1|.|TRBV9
TGTGCCAGCAGCGTAGCGACGGACACGATGAACTACAATGAGCAGTTCTTC
CASSVATDTMNYNEQFF
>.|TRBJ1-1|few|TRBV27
TGTGCCAGCAGTCGACAGTTTCCTGGGCCCAGAGACACTGAAGCTTTCTTT
CASSRQFPGPRDTEAFF
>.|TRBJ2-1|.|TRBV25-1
TGTGCCAGCAGTGTCAACGGGGGTCTCAATGAGCAGTTCTTC
CASSVNGGLNEQFF
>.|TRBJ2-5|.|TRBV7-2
TGTGCCAGCAGCTTAGTCGAGGGGGCCGGCGGGGCCCAGTACTTC
CASSLVEGAGGAQYF
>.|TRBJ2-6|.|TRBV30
TGTGCCTGGAATGTACTCTCTGGGGCCAACGTCCTGACTTTC
CAWNVLSGANVLTF
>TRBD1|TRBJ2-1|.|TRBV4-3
TGCGCCAGCAGCCAAGAACTCCGGGACAGAAGCTACAATGAGCAGTTCTTC
CASSQELRDRSYNEQFF
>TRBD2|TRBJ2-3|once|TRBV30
TGTGCCTGGAGTCCGGTTCGGGAGCGGGGGTACACAGATACGCAGTATTTT
CAWSPVRERGYTDTQYF
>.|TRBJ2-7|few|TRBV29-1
TGCAGCGTTGAAGGTAGTGACGGCAGGGGCAATCCATACGAGCAGTACTTC
CSVEGSDGRGNPYEQYF
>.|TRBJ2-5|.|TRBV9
TGTGCCAGCAGCGTAGCGCTAGCCCCCCATGATACCCAGTACTTC
CASSVALAPHDTQYF
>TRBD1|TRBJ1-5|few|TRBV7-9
TGTGCCAGCAGCTCCTTTGGCATCGACAGGGTCTATCAGCCCCAGCATTTT
CASSSFGIDRVYQPQHF
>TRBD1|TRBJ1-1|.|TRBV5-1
TGCGCCAGCAGCTCAACCCTACAGGGGGCCATGAACACTGAAGCTTTCTTT
CASSSTLQGAMNTEAFF
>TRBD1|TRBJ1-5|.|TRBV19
TGTGCCAGTAGTATTAGTACAGGGGCTACTCAGCCCCAGCATTTT
CASSISTGATQPQHF
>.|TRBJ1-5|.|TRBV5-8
TGTGCCAGCAGCTTATTAGTTCGGGGTACCTATAGCAATCAGCCCCAGCATTTT
CASSLLVRGTYSNQPQHF
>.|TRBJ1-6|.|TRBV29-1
TGCAGCGTTGTCGAGACGGCGGGTTCACCCCTCCACTTT
CSVVETAGSPLHF
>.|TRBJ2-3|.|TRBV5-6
TGTGCCAGCGGAAAAGGGGTGGTTACGCAGTATTTT
CASGKGVVTQYF
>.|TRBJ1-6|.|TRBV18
TGTGCCAGCTCACCAATTGGAGGCTCCTATAATTCACCCCTCCACTTT
CASSPIGGSYNSPLHF
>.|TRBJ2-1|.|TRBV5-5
TGTGCCAGCAGGGCCGGGATAACCTGGGATGAGCAGTTCTTC
CASRAGITWDEQFF
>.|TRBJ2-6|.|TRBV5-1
TGCGCCAGCAGCTTGGAGGGCAGGGCAGCTGGGGCCAACGTCCTGACTTTC
CASSLEGRAAGANVLTF
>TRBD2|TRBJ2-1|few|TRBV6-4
TGTGCCAGCAGTGACTCGCGGGGGGGACACAATGAGCAGTTCTTC
CASSDSRGGHNEQFF
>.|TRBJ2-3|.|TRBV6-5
TGTGCCAGCAGTTACGGGCAGGGGATGGCAGATACGCAGTATTTT
CASSYGQGMADTQYF
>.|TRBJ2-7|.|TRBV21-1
TGTGCCAGCAGGGGCCGTATTATCTACGAGCAGTACTTC
CASRGRIIYEQYF
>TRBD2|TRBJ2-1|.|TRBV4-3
TGCGCCAGCAGCCCGCCTAGCGGGGGTCTCGGTGAGCAGTTCTTC
CASSPPSGGLGEQFF
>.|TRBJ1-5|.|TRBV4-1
TGCGCCAGCAGCCAACTAGGGGGGGGGAGCAATCAGCCCCAGCATTTT
CASSQLGGGSNQPQHF
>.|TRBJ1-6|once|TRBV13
TGTGCCAGCAGCTTATTCCAGGCCGTCAATTCACCCCTCCACTTT
CASSLFQAVNSPLHF
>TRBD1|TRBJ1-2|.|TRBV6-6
TGTGCCAGCAGTTACCCGGGACAGGGTAACTATGGCTACACCTTC
CASSYPGQGNYGYTF
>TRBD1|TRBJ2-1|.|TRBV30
TGTGCCTGGAGAAGACAGGGGGCGAACAATGAGCAGTTCTTC
CAWRRQGANNEQFF
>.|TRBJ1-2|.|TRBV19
TGTGCCAGTGCCCCACAGATTAACTATGGCTACACCTTC
CASAPQINYGYTF
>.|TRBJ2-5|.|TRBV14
TGTGCCAGCAGCCAGTGGCAGGGCAGGCAGTACTTC
CASSQWQGRQYF
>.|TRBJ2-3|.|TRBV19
TGTGCCAGTAGTGGGCAAATTGATACGCAGTATTTT
CASSGQIDTQYF
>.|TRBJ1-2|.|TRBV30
TGTGCCTGGAGGAATGCCCGACAGGCGGGTCGTTTTCCCCGGAATGGCTACACCTTC
CAWRNARQAGRFPRNGYTF
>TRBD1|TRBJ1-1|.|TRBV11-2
TGTGCCAGCAGCAGGCAGGGGGCTATCGGCACTGAAGCTTTCTTT
CASSRQGAIGTEAFF
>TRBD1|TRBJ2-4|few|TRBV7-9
TGTGCCAGCAGTTCACGGGACAGCCTACCAAAACTAGCCAAAAACATTCAGTACTTC
CASSSRDSLPKLAKNIQYF
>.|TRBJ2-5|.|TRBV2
TGTGCCAGCAGGATAGCCTCAAAAGAGACCCAGTACTTC
CASRIASKETQYF